This T cell receptor beta chain was obtained from a study of blood T cell repertoires in COVID-19. Study-level information: The samples span acute and convalescent COVID-19 from the United States, Italy and Spain. PBMCs, B-cell-depleted T cells, or T cells were the source of the cDNA or gDNA that made up the material.

The trim removed 3 bases at V and 7 bases at J, leaving 13 bases unmatched. This CDR3 comprises 17 residues. CDR1 is SSHAT, CDR2 FNYEAQ, per germline (reference sequence). Sequenced by immunoSEQ multiplex PCR; TCRdb stores in-frame clones only, minus some. The table includes about 260,000 clones, about 89% detected once. This clonotype was sampled from a man in his forties who had recovered from COVID-19. The sample consisted of peripheral blood. This chain uses TRBV7-7 with TRBJ2-1; 9 nucleotides line up with TRBD2. Here the CDR3 reads CASSFPLAGRGLNEQFF. The CDR3 nucleotides are TGTGCCAGCAGCTTCCCGCTAGCGGGACGCGGGTTGAATGAGCAGTTCTTC.